The source of this TCR beta chain is a study of shared clonotypes between healthy human individuals. V was shortened by 3 bases and J by 9 bases, with 14 bases between the two germline ends. The CDR3 spans 12 residues. CDR1 and CDR2 from the germline V gene are GTSNPN and SVGIG (reference sequence). Only Caucasian adults living in Nashville, Tennessee made up the donor group. This clone was recorded once. Its target is unknown. Study-wide results and caveats: Clonotypes not shared had lower generation probabilities than those common to all four donors. A few donors held about 5% of naive CD4 clonotypes in common.

Sequencing was performed with immunoSEQ multiplex PCR; in TCRdb, only in-frame clones are kept and a portion is missing. Of about 2 million clones in the sample, 85% to 95% were seen once. The clonotype was recovered from a man aged 18 to 30 in good health. Sequenced material: naive CD4+ T cells sorted from blood. Noted subset: CD45RA+ positively selected. The V gene is TRBV30, the J gene TRBJ1-2, with D perhaps matching TRBD1 (6 bases). CDR3 DNA sequence: TGTGCCTGGAGGGCAGGGGTCGGTAGCTACACCTTC. This gives the protein CAWRAGVGSYTF.